A selection of T cell receptor beta chains follows, all from one sample in a study of T cell changes during pregnancy in multiple sclerosis. Profiled with immunoSEQ multiplex PCR; TCRdb holds only in-frame clones, not every one. This table holds about 97,000 clones, 75% to 95% found once. The starting material was peripheral blood, obtained in the second trimester of pregnancy. Receptors originate from a female donor in good health, enrolled as a control in a pregnancy study. Both conserved end residues are trimmed from each CDR3.

v_gene	j_gene	CDR3aa
TRBV19	TRBJ1-1	ASSTRTVMNTEAF
TRBV6-1	TRBJ2-7	ATTRSGQASYEQY
TRBV7-2	TRBJ1-5	ASSSRTGISNQPQH
TRBV6-5	TRBJ1-6	ASSKGQGNSPLH
TRBV25-1	TRBJ1-6	ASSDTGVRNSPLH
TRBV28	TRBJ2-5	ASSAGGKETQY
TRBV25-1	TRBJ1-6	ASSEGTGYYNSPLH
TRBV6-4	TRBJ2-2	ASSDGQGNTGELF
TRBV18	TRBJ1-4	ASSPGVREKLF
TRBV5-1	TRBJ2-2	ASSLGGGLNTGELF
TRBV7-9	TRBJ1-1	ASSYLGQVNTEAF